These 15 T cell receptor beta chains came from one sample sequenced in a study of shared clonotypes between healthy human individuals (TCRdb year 2020). The library was prepared using the immunoSEQ multiplex PCR assay. Not all clones reach the TCRdb copy of this immuneACCESS table, which keeps in-frame sequences only. Checked studies attribute under half of the gap to unresolved V genes and leave the rest unexplained. The sample table contains 1,100,000 or so clones; only one count was recorded for approximately 80% of them. Approximately 0.5% of the sample comes from the top ten. Sequenced: memory CD4+ T cells from PBMCs. The sample's cell subset or site label is to be understood as: CD45RA-negative fraction. The receptors shown here come from a man aged 18 to 29 in good health. Some clones in this sample may be carry-over from other donors' samples.

This chain links TRBV6-1 with TRBJ2-3, with D tentatively TRBD2 (5 bases). Germline values: CDR1 MNHNS, CDR2 SASEGT. The CDR3 sequence is 13 residues long. Trimming cost V 6 bases and J 4 bases, with 11 bases left between them. CDR3 nucleotide sequence: TGTGCCAGCAGCGGGGTCCTCGCAGATACGCAGTATTTT. Amino acids: CASSGVLADTQYF.

This rearrangement joins TRBV11-3 to TRBJ2-7; D is perhaps TRBD1 (7 bases). The V gene's germline CDR1 is SGHNT and CDR2 YENEEA. Trimming shortened V by 5 bases and J by 5 bases, and 16 bases separated the two germline ends. The length of the CDR3 is 14 residues. CDR3 nucleotides: TGTGCCAGCAGCCGCGGGGACAGCAGCAACGAGCAGTACTTC. It translates to CASSRGDSSNEQYF.

The chain employs TRBV11-2 and TRBJ2-2; TRBD1 aligns across 8 bases. Germline V lookup: CDR1 SGHAT, CDR2 FQNNGV. Trimming at V came to 7 bases and at J to 5 bases, leaving 6 bases not matched to a gene. The CDR3 has 14 residues. Written as DNA, the CDR3 is TGTGCCAGCACCCCGGACAGGGTTACCGGGGAGCTGTTTTTT. Translating it yields CASTPDRVTGELFF.

The chain links TRBV28 to TRBJ2-7; D is unresolved. CDR3 length: 16 residues. V gave up 6 bases and J gave up 0 bases, with 18 bases separating them. From germline, CDR1 is MDHEN and CDR2 SYDVKM. CDR3: CASSPTRVLSSYEQYF. The DNA of the CDR3 is TGTGCCAGCAGCCCGACCCGGGTCTTGTCCTCCTACGAGCAGTACTTC.

The chain couples TRBV30 to TRBJ1-4; maybe TRBD1 (6 bases). The CDR3 is made up of 13 amino acids. The V gene's germline CDR1 is GTSNPN and CDR2 SVGIG (reference sequence). Trimming took 8 bases from V and 6 from J, leaving 16 bases between them. CDR3 nucleotide sequence: TGTGCCCGAGACCTCGAGGGGGATGAAAAACTGTTTTTT. Protein: CARDLEGDEKLFF.

This rearrangement joins TRBV5-1 to TRBJ2-7; D is possibly TRBD1 (5 bases). Germline CDR1 and CDR2: SGHRS and YFSETQ. The CDR3 length is 13 residues. V was shortened by 6 bases and J by 7 bases, with 17 bases between the two germline ends. The CDR3 DNA follows: TGCGCCAGCACCTCCCCCGCAGGGTGGGAGCAGTACTTC. Translating gives CASTSPAGWEQYF.

This clone occurred a few times. This same CDR3 is encoded by further DNA sequences in the sample. The chain has TRBV6-6 and TRBJ1-1; no clear D gene. This CDR3 has 12 amino acids. The germline V gene has CDR1 MNHNY and CDR2 SVGAGI (reference sequence). V was shortened by 1 base and J by 2 bases, with 2 bases between the two germline ends. CDR3 loop: CASSYLNTEAFF. The CDR3 DNA follows: TGTGCCAGCAGTTACTTAAACACTGAAGCTTTCTTT.

The genes are TRBV5-1 and TRBJ2-5; 9 bases are shared with TRBD2. With 0 bases clipped from V and 5 bases from J, the junction kept 14 bases outside the gene matches. The CDR3 contains 18 residues. The germline V gene encodes CDR1 SGHRS and CDR2 YFSETQ. The CDR3 DNA reads TGCGCCAGCAGCTTGGGTGGCCCTAGCGGGATCCGGTTTGAGACCCAGTACTTC. Translated: CASSLGGPSGIRFETQYF. Looking up the rest from reference TRBV5-1 and TRBJ2-5 gives the full variable domain: KAGVTQTPRYLIKTRGQQVTLSCSPISGHRSVSWYQQTPGQGLQFLFEYFSETQRNKGNFPGRFSGRQFSNSRSEMNVSTLELGDSALYLCASSLGGPSGIRFETQYFGPGTRLLVL.

V gene TRBV20-1 combines with J gene TRBJ1-2; D gene unclear. V lost 2 bases and J lost 7, with 2 bases in between. The CDR3 contains 9 residues. Germline V lookup: CDR1 DFQATT, CDR2 SNEGSKA (reference sequence). In DNA, the CDR3 is TGCAGTGCTAGAACTGGCTACACCTTC. Its translation is CSARTGYTF.

The chain employs TRBV7-9 and TRBJ1-4; D remains unclear. CDR1 is SEHNR and CDR2 is FQNEAQ in the germline V gene (reference sequence). This CDR3 contains 14 residues. Trimming cost V 4 bases and J 6 bases, with 12 bases left between them. The CDR3 spells CASSWTLGDEKLFF. Written as DNA, the CDR3 is TGTGCCAGCAGCTGGACCCTAGGTGATGAAAAACTGTTTTTT.

The chain carries TRBV2 and TRBJ2-5; TRBD2 agrees at 11 bases. Germline lookup yields CDR1 SNHLY and CDR2 FYNNEI. V gave up 4 bases and J gave up 4 bases; unmatched junction bases: 5. The CDR3 has 15 residues. CDR3 loop: CASSVTSGSGETQYF. In DNA form, the CDR3 reads TGTGCCAGCAGTGTCACTAGCGGGAGTGGAGAGACCCAGTACTTC.

V and J are TRBV5-1 and TRBJ1-3; D ambiguous. The V gene lost 4 bases and the J gene lost 1 base, with 9 bases spanning the gap. The length of the CDR3 is 14 residues. The germline V gene encodes CDR1 SGHRS and CDR2 YFSETQ. The CDR3 DNA reads TGCGCCAGCAGCCCCAGTGGGTCTGGAAACACCATATATTTT. Protein sequence: CASSPSGSGNTIYF.

This chain joins TRBV14 and TRBJ2-6; D is unresolved. Germline lookup yields CDR1 SGHDN and CDR2 FVKESK. Trimming shortened V by 7 bases and J by 0 bases, and 13 bases separated the two germline ends. The CDR3 sequence is 16 residues long. CDR3 loop: CASTWLFSSGANVLTF. The CDR3, as DNA: TGTGCCAGCACCTGGCTGTTTAGCTCTGGGGCCAACGTCCTGACTTTC.

There are many counts of this clone. The CDR3 region is CASSPKTSGVLYF. The CDR3 DNA reads TGTGCCAGCAGCCCTAAGACTAGCGGGGTCTTATACTTC. This chain joins TRBV7-2 and TRBJ2-7; TRBD2 matches 11 bases. The germline V gene encodes CDR1 SGHTA and CDR2 FQGNSA. The V gene end was trimmed by 5 bases and the J gene end by 13 bases; junction bases not matched to a gene: 10. The CDR3 runs to 13 residues. The full variable domain, its missing parts supplied by reference TRBV7-2 and TRBJ2-7, is GAGVSQSPSNKVTEKGKDVELRCDPISGHTALYWYRQSLGQGLEFLIYFQGNSAPDKSGLPSDRFSAERTGGSVSTLTIQRTQQEDSAVYLCASSPKTSGVLYFGPGTRLTVT.

The chain is built from TRBV5-1 and TRBJ1-3; TRBD1 matches 7 bases. CDR1 and CDR2 (germline): SGHRS, YFSETQ. The CDR3 spans 15 residues. The trim removed 0 bases at V and 3 bases at J, leaving 3 bases unmatched. Here the CDR3 reads CASSLDTGVGNTIYF. DNA of the CDR3: TGCGCCAGCAGCTTGGATACAGGGGTTGGAAACACCATATATTTT.